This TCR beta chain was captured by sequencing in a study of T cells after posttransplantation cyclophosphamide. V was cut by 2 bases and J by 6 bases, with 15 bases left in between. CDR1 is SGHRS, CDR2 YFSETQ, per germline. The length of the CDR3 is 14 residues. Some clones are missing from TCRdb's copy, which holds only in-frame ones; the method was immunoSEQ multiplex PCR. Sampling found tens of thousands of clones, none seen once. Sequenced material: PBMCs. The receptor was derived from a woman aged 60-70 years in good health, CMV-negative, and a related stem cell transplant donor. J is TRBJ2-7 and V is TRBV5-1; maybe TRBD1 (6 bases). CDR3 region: CASSLETGPGEQYF. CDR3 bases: TGCGCCAGCAGCTTAGAGACAGGTCCGGGCGAGCAGTACTTC.